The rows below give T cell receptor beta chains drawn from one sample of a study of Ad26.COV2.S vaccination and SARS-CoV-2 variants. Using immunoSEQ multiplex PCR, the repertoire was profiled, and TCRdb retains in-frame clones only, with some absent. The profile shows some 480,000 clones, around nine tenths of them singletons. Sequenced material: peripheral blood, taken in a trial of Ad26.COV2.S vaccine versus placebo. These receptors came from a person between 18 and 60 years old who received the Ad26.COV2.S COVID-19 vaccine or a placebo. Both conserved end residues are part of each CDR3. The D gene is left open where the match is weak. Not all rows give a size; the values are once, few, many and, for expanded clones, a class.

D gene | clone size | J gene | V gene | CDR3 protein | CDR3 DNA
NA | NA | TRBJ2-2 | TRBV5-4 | CASSADQNTGELFF | TGTGCCAGCAGCGCTGACCAAAACACCGGGGAGCTGTTTTTT
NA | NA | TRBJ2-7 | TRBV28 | CASSWPGFGEQYF | TGTGCCAGCAGTTGGCCAGGTTTTGGGGAGCAGTACTTC
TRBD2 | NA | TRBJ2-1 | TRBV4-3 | CASSQDWATSGISYNEQFF | TGCGCCAGCAGCCAAGATTGGGCGACTAGCGGAATCTCCTACAATGAGCAGTTCTTC
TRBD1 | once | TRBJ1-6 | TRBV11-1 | CASSSGTGSFVAALHF | TGTGCCAGCAGCTCCGGGACAGGAAGCTTTGTTGCGGCCCTCCACTTT
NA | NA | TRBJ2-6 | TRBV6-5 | CASSQRISGANVLTF | TGTGCCAGCAGCCAAAGAATTTCTGGGGCCAACGTCCTGACTTTC
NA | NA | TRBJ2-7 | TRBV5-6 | CASSPVSGGPYYEQYF | TGTGCCAGCAGCCCCGTTTCCGGCGGACCTTACTACGAGCAGTACTTC
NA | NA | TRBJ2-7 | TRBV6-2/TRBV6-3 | CASSYPGIYEQYF | TGTGCCAGCAGTTACCCAGGGATCTACGAGCAGTACTTC
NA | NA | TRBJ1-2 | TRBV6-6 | CASSYSPGAGSGGYTF | TGTGCCAGCAGTTACTCTCCCGGTGCGGGGTCGGGAGGCTACACCTTC
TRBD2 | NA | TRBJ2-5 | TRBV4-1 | CASSVRTSGGGETQYF | TGCGCCAGCAGCGTACGGACTAGCGGGGGGGGAGAGACCCAGTACTTC
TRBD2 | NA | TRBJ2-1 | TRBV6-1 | CASSEDPGGSYNEQFF | TGTGCCAGCAGTGAAGATCCGGGGGGATCCTACAATGAGCAGTTCTTC
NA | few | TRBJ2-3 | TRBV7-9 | CASSPRGPDTQYF | TGTGCCAGCAGCCCCCGGGGGCCAGATACGCAGTATTTT
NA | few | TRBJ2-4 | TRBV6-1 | CASSEVAANQYF | TGTGCCAGCAGTGAAGTGGCAGCTAATCAGTACTTC
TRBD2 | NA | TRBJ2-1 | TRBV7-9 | CASSLVGLAGGNEQFF | TGTGCCAGCAGCTTAGTGGGACTAGCGGGAGGGAATGAGCAGTTCTTC
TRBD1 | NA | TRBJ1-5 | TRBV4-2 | CASSQDPPGQGGNQPQHF | TGTGCCAGCAGCCAAGATCCCCCCGGACAGGGCGGGAATCAGCCCCAGCATTTT
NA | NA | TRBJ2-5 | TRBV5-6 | CASSFGQGIQETQYF | TGTGCCAGCAGCTTTGGTCAGGGCATCCAAGAGACCCAGTACTTC
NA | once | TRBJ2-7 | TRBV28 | CASGTSYEQYF | TGTGCCAGCGGGACATCCTACGAGCAGTACTTC
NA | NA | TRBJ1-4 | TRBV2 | CASSDQPNEKLFF | TGTGCCAGCAGTGACCAGCCGAATGAAAAACTGTTTTTT
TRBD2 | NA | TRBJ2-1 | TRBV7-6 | CASSSTSGRGYNEQFF | TGTGCCAGCAGCTCGACTAGCGGGAGGGGATACAATGAGCAGTTCTTC
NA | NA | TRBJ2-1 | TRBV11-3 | CASSRRFGEQFF | TGTGCCAGCAGTCGGCGGTTTGGTGAGCAGTTCTTC
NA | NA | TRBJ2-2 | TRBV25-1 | CASSETGNTGELFF | TGTGCCAGCAGTGAAACGGGGAACACCGGGGAGCTGTTTTTT
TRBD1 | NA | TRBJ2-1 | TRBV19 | CASESGQGPYNEQFF | TGTGCCAGCGAGTCGGGACAGGGACCTTACAATGAGCAGTTCTTC
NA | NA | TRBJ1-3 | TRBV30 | CAWARSSGNTIYF | TGTGCCTGGGCCCGGAGCTCTGGAAACACCATATATTTT
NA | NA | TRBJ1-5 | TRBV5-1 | CASSLDGSNQPQHF | TGCGCCAGCAGCTTGGACGGTAGCAATCAGCCCCAGCATTTT
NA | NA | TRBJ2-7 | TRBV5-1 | CASSLAFSEHSYEQYF | TGCGCCAGCAGCTTGGCCTTCTCAGAACACTCCTACGAGCAGTACTTC
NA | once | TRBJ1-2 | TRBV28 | CASSLLRGELGYTF | TGTGCCAGCAGTTTATTGCGGGGGGAGCTGGGCTACACCTTC
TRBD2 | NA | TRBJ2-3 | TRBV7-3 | CASSPGLAAYGTQYF | TGTGCCAGCAGCCCCGGTCTAGCGGCCTATGGTACGCAGTATTTT
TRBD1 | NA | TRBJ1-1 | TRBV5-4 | CASSPGTGFGEAFF | TGTGCCAGCAGCCCCGGGACAGGGTTCGGTGAAGCTTTCTTT
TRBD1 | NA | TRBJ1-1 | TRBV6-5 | CASSIRQGGTEAFF | TGTGCCAGCAGTATCCGACAGGGTGGCACTGAAGCTTTCTTT
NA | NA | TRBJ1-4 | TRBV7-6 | CASSPREDEKLFF | TGTGCCAGCAGCCCCAGGGAGGACGAAAAACTGTTTTTT
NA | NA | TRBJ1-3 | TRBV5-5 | CASSPRDSTGNTIYF | TGTGCCAGCAGCCCCCGGGACTCCACTGGGAACACCATATATTTT
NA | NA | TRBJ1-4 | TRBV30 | CAWGIGGTTNEKLFF | TGTGCCTGGGGGATTGGGGGCACAACTAATGAAAAACTGTTTTTT
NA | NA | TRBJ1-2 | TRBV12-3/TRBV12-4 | CASSLGRQNGYTF | TGTGCCAGCAGTTTAGGGCGACAGAATGGCTACACCTTC
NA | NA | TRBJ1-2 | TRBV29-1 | CSVEEQGSYGYTF | TGCAGCGTTGAAGAGCAGGGATCATATGGCTACACCTTC
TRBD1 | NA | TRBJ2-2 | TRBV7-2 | CASSLLTGWTGELFF | TGTGCCAGCAGCTTATTGACAGGGTGGACCGGGGAGCTGTTTTTT
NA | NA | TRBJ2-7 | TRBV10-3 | CAISVSSGPSYEQYF | TGTGCCATCAGTGTGTCAAGCGGCCCCTCCTACGAGCAGTACTTC
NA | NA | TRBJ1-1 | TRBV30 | CAWIPGGEAFF | TGTGCCTGGATCCCGGGGGGGGAAGCTTTCTTT
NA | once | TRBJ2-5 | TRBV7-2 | CASSLATNQETQYF | TGTGCCAGCAGCTTAGCCACAAACCAAGAGACCCAGTACTTC
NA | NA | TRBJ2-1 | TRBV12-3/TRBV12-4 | CASSPQYDEQFF | TGTGCCAGCAGCCCGCAGTACGATGAGCAGTTCTTC
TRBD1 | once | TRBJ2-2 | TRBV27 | CASSFDRVSIYTGELFF | TGTGCCAGCAGTTTCGACAGGGTTTCCATTTATACCGGGGAGCTGTTTTTT
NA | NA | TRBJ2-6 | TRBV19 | CASSIDSGYSGANVLTF | TGTGCCAGTAGTATAGATAGCGGATACTCTGGGGCCAACGTCCTGACTTTC
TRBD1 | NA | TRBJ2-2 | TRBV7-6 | CASSLKIQGAGELFF | TGTGCCAGCAGCTTAAAAATACAGGGGGCCGGGGAGCTGTTTTTT
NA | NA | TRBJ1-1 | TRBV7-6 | CASSQTRMGDTEAFF | TGTGCCAGCAGCCAAACCCGGATGGGCGACACTGAAGCTTTCTTT